The rows below give T cell receptor beta chains drawn from one sample of a study of radiation and T cells in renal cell carcinoma. Assay: immunoSEQ multiplex PCR; the TCRdb copy retains only in-frame clones and omits some. The sample shows approximately 140,000 clones, roughly 80% of them seen only once. The material was blood, obtained from a patient whose treatment included radiotherapy and nephrectomy. The receptors shown here come from a woman aged 45-59 years with renal cell carcinoma. Each CDR3 is given with its conserved first and last residue. A D gene is named only where the DNA matches it firmly. Clone size is shown for a subset of rows, as once, few, many or a class of expanded clone.

TRBJ2-3	TRBV9	NA	NA	10	TGTGCCAGCAGCGGGGATACGCAGTATTTT	CASSGDTQYF
TRBJ2-2	TRBV29-1	NA	NA	15	TGCAGCGTTAATCTCCTTGGAGGGCTCACCGGGGAGCTGTTTTTT	CSVNLLGGLTGELFF
TRBJ2-4	TRBV9	TRBD2	NA	12	TGTGCCAGCAGCGGCGGGGGGAACATTCAGTACTTC	CASSGGGNIQYF
TRBJ2-3	TRBV27	TRBD2	NA	16	TGTGCCAGCAGTTTACAGGCGGGGGGGAGCACAGATACGCAGTATTTT	CASSLQAGGSTDTQYF
TRBJ2-3	TRBV10-1	NA	once	14	TGCGCCAGCAGTGAGCTGGGGCCTACAGATACGCAGTATTTT	CASSELGPTDTQYF
TRBJ1-1	TRBV6-5	NA	NA	12	TGTGCCAGCAGCCCCCTGTTAGGTGAAGCTTTCTTT	CASSPLLGEAFF
TRBJ1-1	TRBV19	TRBD1	NA	14	TGTGCCAGTCGACAGGGGTGGGTGAACACTGAAGCTTTCTTT	CASRQGWVNTEAFF
TRBJ1-2	TRBV29-1	NA	NA	13	TGCAGCGTACTAGGACAGCTTAACTATGGCTACACCTTC	CSVLGQLNYGYTF
TRBJ2-1	TRBV7-2	TRBD2	NA	15	TGTGCCAGCAGCACTAGCGGGACTTCCCACAATGAGCAGTTCTTC	CASSTSGTSHNEQFF
TRBJ1-3	TRBV9	NA	once	15	TGTGCCAGCAGCCAGAAGGGGGGCACCGGAAACACCATATATTTT	CASSQKGGTGNTIYF
TRBJ1-2	TRBV6-5	TRBD1	NA	12	TGTGCCACCTCCCGACAGGGTACTGGCTACACCTTC	CATSRQGTGYTF
TRBJ2-5	TRBV9	NA	NA	12	TGTGCCAGCGGTGGGGTAAGCGAGACCCAGTACTTC	CASGGVSETQYF
TRBJ1-4	TRBV7-9	NA	NA	15	TGTGCCAGCAGCTCGCGACAGGCAACTAATGAAAAACTGTTTTTT	CASSSRQATNEKLFF
TRBJ1-5	TRBV7-2	NA	NA	16	TGTGCCAGCAGCTTAGCTTCGGGGCTTAGCAATCAGCCCCAGCATTTT	CASSLASGLSNQPQHF
TRBJ2-3	TRBV7-2	TRBD2	NA	15	TGTGCCAGCAGGGCGGGACTAGCGCTAACAGATACGCAGTATTTT	CASRAGLALTDTQYF
TRBJ2-7	TRBV5-4	TRBD1	NA	15	TGTGCCAGCAGCGGCCGGGACAGACTCTCCTACGAGCAGTACTTC	CASSGRDRLSYEQYF
TRBJ2-2	TRBV6-5	NA	NA	12	TGTGCCAGCAGTCGGGGGACCGGGGAGCTGTTTTTT	CASSRGTGELFF
TRBJ2-1	TRBV5-1	TRBD2	NA	15	TGCGCCAGCAGCTTGGCGGTAGCGGGAGTAGGCGAGCAGTTCTTC	CASSLAVAGVGEQFF
TRBJ2-5	TRBV7-6	TRBD2	NA	13	TGTGCCAGCAGCCCCGGGGGGGTGCAGACCCAGTACTTC	CASSPGGVQTQYF
TRBJ2-1	TRBV2	NA	once	15	TGTGCCAGCAGTGAACGGGTGAGCTCCTACAATGAGCAGTTCTTC	CASSERVSSYNEQFF
TRBJ1-1	TRBV29-1	NA	NA	12	TGCAGCGTTCGGGGCCCGGGCGCTGAAGCTTTCTTT	CSVRGPGAEAFF
TRBJ2-5	TRBV30	NA	NA	14	TGTGCCTGGGCAGGATCTACAAGTGGAGAGACCCAGTACTTC	CAWAGSTSGETQYF
TRBJ1-1	TRBV15	NA	NA	15	TGTGCCACCAGCAGAGATCAGCAGGGGTACACTGAAGCTTTCTTT	CATSRDQQGYTEAFF
TRBJ1-1	TRBV23-1	NA	NA	14	TGCGCCAGCAGTCCACAACGAGGGGACACTGAAGCTTTCTTT	CASSPQRGDTEAFF
TRBJ2-2	TRBV7-9	NA	NA	16	TGTGCCAGCAGCTTAGCGCCCAGTCTGTGGGGCGGGGAGCTGTTTTTT	CASSLAPSLWGGELFF
TRBJ2-7	TRBV2	TRBD1	NA	14	TGTGCCAGCAACCCCGGACAGGGGGCCCACGAGCAGTACTTC	CASNPGQGAHEQYF
TRBJ2-7	TRBV20-1	NA	NA	11	TGCAGTGCTAGAGAGGGCAGAGAGCAGTACTTC	CSAREGREQYF
TRBJ1-3	TRBV28	NA	NA	15	TGTGCCAGCAGTTTAGGTCTTACCACTGGAAACACCATATATTTT	CASSLGLTTGNTIYF
TRBJ2-7	TRBV5-6	NA	NA	15	TGTGCCAGCACCCTCCGGGACATAAGCTCCTACGAGCAGTACTTC	CASTLRDISSYEQYF
TRBJ2-2	TRBV6-5	TRBD1	many	13	TGTGCCAGCAAACAGGGGGACGCCGGGGAGCTGTTTTTT	CASKQGDAGELFF
TRBJ2-6	TRBV4-3	NA	once	14	TGCGCCAGCAGCCCGGGCGGCGGGGCCAACGTCCTGACTTTC	CASSPGGGANVLTF
TRBJ1-2	TRBV19	TRBD1	NA	15	TGTGCCAGTAGTACGGGGACAGGGAGCGGCTATGGCTACACCTTC	CASSTGTGSGYGYTF
TRBJ2-3	TRBV2	NA	NA	15	TGTGCCAGCAGGCCCCCCCGTGGCAGCACAGATACGCAGTATTTT	CASRPPRGSTDTQYF
TRBJ2-2	TRBV5-1	TRBD1	NA	15	TGCGCCAGCCGAGCAGGACAGGTGGACACCGGGGAGCTGTTTTTT	CASRAGQVDTGELFF
TRBJ2-3	TRBV29-1	NA	NA	14	TGCAGCGTTGGAATTTCTGGACTACAGATAACGCAGTATTTT	CSVGISGLQITQYF
TRBJ2-5	TRBV2	TRBD2	once	12	TGTGCCAGCAGTGGCGGGGGGGAGACCCAGTACTTC	CASSGGGETQYF
TRBJ1-1	TRBV29-1	NA	NA	10	TGCAGCGCCCAAACAGTCGAAGCTTTCTTT	CSAQTVEAFF
TRBJ2-5	TRBV4-3	NA	NA	15	TGCGCCAGCAGCCAAGAAGTCCAGGGAAAAGAGACCCAGTACTTC	CASSQEVQGKETQYF
TRBJ1-6	TRBV27	NA	NA	13	TGTGCCAGCAGTTCATACAGGGATTCACCCCTCCACTTT	CASSSYRDSPLHF
TRBJ2-2	TRBV7-2	NA	once	14	TGTGCCAGCAGCTTAGACTACTATACCGGGGAGCTGTTTTTT	CASSLDYYTGELFF
TRBJ2-4	TRBV5-4	NA	NA	12	TGTGCCAGTGGGCGGGTTCAGGACATTCAGTACTTC	CASGRVQDIQYF
TRBJ2-7	TRBV5-4	NA	NA	12	TGTGCCAGCAGCCCCACTAAAAACGAGCAGTACTTC	CASSPTKNEQYF
TRBJ1-6	TRBV11-2	NA	NA	14	TGTGCCAGCAGCGTAGGGGGAGGCAATTCACCCCTCCACTTT	CASSVGGGNSPLHF
TRBJ2-1	TRBV9	NA	NA	14	TGTGCCAGCAGCGTAGCGTACGGAGGCAATGAGCAGTTCTTC	CASSVAYGGNEQFF
TRBJ1-5	TRBV5-6	NA	NA	16	TGTGCCAGCAGCCGGGGCAGGGGTCCCTGGAATCAGCCCCAGCATTTT	CASSRGRGPWNQPQHF
TRBJ2-3	TRBV19	NA	once	14	TGTGCCAGTCGAGACCGGACCGACACAGATACGCAGTATTTT	CASRDRTDTDTQYF
TRBJ2-7	TRBV4-3	TRBD1	NA	15	TGCGCCAGCAGCCCCCAAGGGGACAGTGTCTACGAGCAGTACTTC	CASSPQGDSVYEQYF
TRBJ1-3	TRBV19	NA	NA	15	TGTGCCAGTAGTAAGCCTGGTTCGCGGGGAAACACCATATATTTT	CASSKPGSRGNTIYF
TRBJ1-2	TRBV6-5	TRBD1	NA	15	TGTGCCAGCAGTTACCCATCGGACAGGGAGGGTGGCTACACCTTC	CASSYPSDREGGYTF
TRBJ1-1	TRBV6-6	NA	NA	14	TGTGCCAGCAGAATACAGGATTTTGACACTGAAGCTTTCTTT	CASRIQDFDTEAFF
TRBJ2-6	TRBV6-4	NA	NA	15	TGTGCCAGCAGTGATCGTTCCTCTGGGGCCAACGTCCTGACTTTC	CASSDRSSGANVLTF
TRBJ2-1	TRBV15	TRBD2	NA	15	TGTGCCACCAGCAGAGAGGCGGGAGGGGGAAATGAGCAGTTCTTC	CATSREAGGGNEQFF
TRBJ2-5	TRBV5-1	NA	NA	13	TGCGCCAGCAGCTGGGACATCAGAGAGACCCAGTACTTC	CASSWDIRETQYF
TRBJ2-5	TRBV30	TRBD1	NA	14	TGTGCCTGGAGTAGGGGACAGGGCCAAGAGACCCAGTACTTC	CAWSRGQGQETQYF
TRBJ2-7	TRBV6-5	NA	NA	15	TGTGCCAGCAGTTACTCTTGGGGGATCTCCTACGAGCAGTACTTC	CASSYSWGISYEQYF
TRBJ2-7	TRBV6-1	NA	NA	15	TGTGCCACCCCAACAGGTCTAAGGATCCCCTACGAGCAGTACTTC	CATPTGLRIPYEQYF
TRBJ1-1	TRBV29-1	NA	NA	12	TGCAGCGTTGAAAAGGGAAATCTTGAAGCTTTCTTT	CSVEKGNLEAFF